The 19 T cell receptor beta chains below were found in one sample sequenced in a study of T cell repertoires in cytomegalovirus infection. TCRdb used MiXCR to reprocess the reads, holding one entry per CDR3 protein. The table lists 250,000 or so distinct CDR3 sequences, roughly 10% of them singletons. Sequenced sample: PBMCs. The source is a human donor in good health (CMV status not recorded). Some clones in this sample may be carry-over from other donors' samples.

This clonotype has only a few counts. The chain carries TRBV6-2 or TRBV6-3 and TRBJ2-1; D perhaps matches TRBD2 (6 bases). V was cut by 4 bases and J by 6 bases, with 13 bases left in between. The germline CDR1 and CDR2 sequences are MNHEY and SVGEGT. The CDR3 consists of 14 residues. CDR3 DNA sequence: TGTGCCAGCAGTTTTGGAGGGCCCCCCAATGAGCAGTTCTTC. It codes for CASSFGGPPNEQFF.

The chain links TRBV7-2 to TRBJ1-6; 10 bases are a match to TRBD1. The CDR3 is 18 residues long. The junction had 9 bases not matched to a gene; V was cut back by 5 bases and J by 2 bases. Germline V CDR1 and CDR2: SGHTA, FQGNSA. CDR3 protein: CASSIFLGTGAYNSPLHF. In DNA form, the CDR3 reads TGTGCCAGCAGCATATTCCTTGGGACAGGGGCCTATAATTCACCCCTCCACTTT.

V is TRBV6-2 or TRBV6-3 and J is TRBJ2-7, with D uncertain. Per germline, CDR1 MNHEY and CDR2 SVGEGT. Deletions cut 6 bases from V and 5 bases from J, with 11 bases between. The length of the CDR3 is 12 residues. The CDR3 protein is CASSLRVDEQYF. In DNA, the CDR3 is TGTGCCAGCAGCCTTCGAGTTGACGAGCAGTACTTC.

This clonotype was seen many times. The chain carries TRBV7-3 and TRBJ2-2, with D perhaps TRBD1 or TRBD2 (5 bases each). Germline CDR1 and CDR2: SGHTA and FQGTGA. CDR3 size: 17 residues. Trimming cost V 5 bases and J 4 bases, with 20 bases left between them. The CDR3 loop is CASSQMRGSELTGELFF. CDR3 sequence (DNA): TGTGCCAGCAGCCAAATGAGGGGTAGTGAACTCACCGGGGAGCTGTTTTTT.

This clonotype was seen ten or more times. This chain joins TRBV7-2 and TRBJ1-6; D is ambiguous. This CDR3 is built from 13 residues. The V end was cut by 1 base, the J end by 14 bases, with 12 bases between. CDR1 is SGHTA, CDR2 FQGNSA, per germline. CDR3 loop: CASSLERSLSLHF. The DNA for the CDR3 is TGTGCCAGCAGCTTAGAAAGGTCACTATCCCTCCACTTT.

This clonotype was seen repeatedly, ten times or more. V gene TRBV15 combines with J gene TRBJ2-3, with TRBD2 identical over 10 bases. The CDR3 totals 17 residues. Germline V gives CDR1 LNHNV, CDR2 YYDKDF (reference sequence). Losses at the gene ends were 1 base for V and 2 bases for J; bases not matched to a gene: 6. The CDR3 coding sequence is TGTGCCACCAGCAGAGTGGCTAGCGGGAGCCCCACAGATACGCAGTATTTT. Translating gives CATSRVASGSPTDTQYF. The full variable domain, rest sourced from reference TRBV15 and TRBJ2-3, is DAMVIQNPRYQVTQFGKPVTLSCSQTLNHNVMYWYQQKSSQAPKLLFHYYDKDFNNEADTPDNFQSRRPNTSFCFLDIRSPGLGDTAMYLCATSRVASGSPTDTQYFGPGTRLTVL.

The chain recombines TRBV6-6 with TRBJ1-1; weak D call: TRBD1 (6 bases). CDR1 is MNHNY, CDR2 SVGAGI, per germline (reference sequence). This CDR3 has 15 residues. V was trimmed by 6 bases and J by 4 bases, leaving 18 bases between them. CDR3 in DNA: TGTGCCAGCAGCGCTCGAGGGGGAGGCAGCACTGAAGCTTTCTTT. Translation gives CASSARGGGSTEAFF.

Note on this clonotype: A read error may be the cause here, since a much bigger clone is one base away. The chain joins TRBV10-3 to TRBJ2-7; D unclear. This CDR3 has 13 residues. Trimming took off 0 bases at V and 5 bases at J, with 8 bases between the two ends. Germline V gene lookup returns CDR1 ENHRY and CDR2 SYGVKD. The CDR3: CAISESLEDEQYF. Written as DNA, the CDR3 is TGTGCCATCAGTGAGTCTCTTGAGGACGAGCAGTACTTC.

The rearrangement links TRBV2 to TRBJ2-3; D perhaps matches TRBD1 (5 bases). The germline V and J ends were trimmed by 1 base and 6 bases, with 5 bases remaining between them. The CDR3 extends over 12 amino acids. Germline lookup yields CDR1 SNHLY and CDR2 FYNNEI. The CDR3 DNA reads TGTGCCAGCAGTGAAGAGGGGGATACGCAGTATTTT. Amino acids: CASSEEGDTQYF.

CDR3 nucleotide sequence: TGTGCCAGCAGCTTAGACGAACAGTTGACTTCCTACGAGCAGTACTTC. Translation: CASSLDEQLTSYEQYF. V and J are TRBV7-2 and TRBJ2-7; D is unclear. The CDR3 sequence is 16 residues long. The V end lost 1 base, the J end lost 1 base, and 14 bases lay between the germline ends. CDR1 is SGHTA and CDR2 is FQGNSA in the germline V gene.

The V call is TRBV6-6, the J call TRBJ1-4; 9 nucleotides line up with TRBD1. After removal of 5 bases from V and 6 bases from J, the junction contained 4 bases not matched to a gene. Germline CDR1 and CDR2: MNHNY and SVGAGI (reference sequence). The length of the CDR3 is 14 residues. CDR3 in amino acids: CASSGTGPDEKLFF. As DNA, the CDR3 is TGTGCCAGCAGTGGGACAGGGCCTGATGAAAAACTGTTTTTT.

This clonotype was recorded at least ten times. This CDR3 is CASSLQGSQAKNIQYF. As DNA, the CDR3 is TGTGCCAGCAGCTTACAGGGTTCCCAAGCCAAAAACATTCAGTACTTC. V and J are TRBV7-2 and TRBJ2-4; D is possibly TRBD1 (5 bases). V lost 2 bases and J lost 0, with 11 bases in between. Germline CDR1 is SGHTA and CDR2 is FQGNSA. The CDR3 totals 16 residues.

This clonotype was picked up many times. CDR3 sequence (DNA): TGTGCCAGCAGTTCCCCCGGGGAGAGCTCCTACGAGCAGTACTTC. It specifies CASSSPGESSYEQYF. The chain carries TRBV6-1 and TRBJ2-7; possible D gene TRBD2, 5 bases. CDR3 length equals 15 residues. V was shortened by 5 bases and J by 0 bases, with 14 bases between the two germline ends. The germline gives CDR1 MNHNS, CDR2 SASEGT.

This clonotype was detected many times. V is TRBV19 and J is TRBJ2-3, with 8 bases fitting TRBD2. V gave up 7 bases and J gave up 1 base; unmatched junction bases: 4. Germline CDR1 and CDR2: LNHDA and SQIVND (reference sequence). CDR3 length equals 14 residues. Here the CDR3 DNA reads TGTGCCAGTATGCGGCGGGAGGGCACAGATACGCAGTATTTT. The encoded protein is CASMRREGTDTQYF.

This clonotype was counted between two and nine times. J is TRBJ2-3 and V is TRBV2; D could derive from TRBD1 or TRBD2 (6 bases each). Germline CDR1 and CDR2: SNHLY and FYNNEI. V lost 3 bases and J 0 bases, leaving 10 bases between the germline ends. The CDR3 runs 15 residues. CDR3 nucleotides: TGTGCCAGCAGTGATCCGGGGGCCAGCACAGATACGCAGTATTTT. Amino acids: CASSDPGASTDTQYF.

This clonotype was detected many times. This chain connects TRBV7-6 to TRBJ1-1; D call uncertain. The V gene lost 3 bases and the J gene lost 7 bases, with 12 bases spanning the gap. The CDR3 is 13 residues long. The germline CDR1 and CDR2 sequences are SGHVS and FNYEAQ. This CDR3 reads CASSFEGEGEAFF. The CDR3, as DNA: TGTGCCAGCAGCTTTGAGGGTGAGGGTGAAGCTTTCTTT.

This clonotype was seen only a few times. V is TRBV3-1 and J is TRBJ2-1; a weak D match, TRBD2 (6 bases). This CDR3 contains 15 residues. V was pared by 3 bases and J by 6 bases, with 15 bases between. CDR1 is LGHDT, CDR2 YNNKEL, per germline (reference sequence). The CDR3 sequence: CASSQLGGPGNEQFF. CDR3 DNA sequence: TGTGCCAGCAGCCAGCTCGGAGGGCCGGGCAATGAGCAGTTCTTC.

This clonotype came up many times. The rearrangement links TRBV7-2 to TRBJ2-2; the match to TRBD1 covers 7 bases. Germline loops: CDR1 SGHTA, CDR2 FQGNSA. The CDR3 contains 14 residues. J gave up 5 bases and V 6 bases, and 6 bases lay outside the gene matches. Written as DNA, the CDR3 is TGTGCCAGCAGGACAGGGAGTCGGACCGGGGAGCTGTTTTTT. Its translation is CASRTGSRTGELFF.

In its sample, this clonotype was seen many times. The gene calls are TRBV7-2 and TRBJ2-2; D might be TRBD2 (6 bases). Germline V gene data show CDR1 as SGHTA and CDR2 as FQGNSA. The CDR3 sequence is 15 residues long. V lost 3 bases and J 0 bases, leaving 8 bases between the germline ends. The CDR3 sequence is CASSFLATNTGELFF. Here the CDR3 DNA reads TGTGCCAGCAGCTTCCTAGCGACGAACACCGGGGAGCTGTTTTTT.